The T cell receptor (beta chain) described here comes from a study of vaccination and CD4 T cells after COVID-19. Study summary: The convalescent group had six males, four females, seven Caucasians, two Asians, one multiracial.

The V end lost 7 bases, the J end lost 2 bases, and 11 bases lay between the germline ends. Per germline, CDR1 MNHNS and CDR2 SASEGT. CDR3 length: 13 amino acids. Specified treatment: 10-day PBMC culture with coronavirus spike peptide pools or control peptides (ViraFEST assay). Peptide pool stimulation in ViraFEST expanded antigen-specific T cells, whose TCRs were then sequenced. The Oncomine TCR Beta short-read assay was applied to DNA of cultured CD4+ T cells. From cultured CD4+ T cells, genomic DNA was extracted. One entry per CDR3 protein, called by TCRdb with MiXCR from the PCR reads. In the table there are about 22,000 distinct CDR3 sequences, about half of which are singletons. Turning to this clonotype: Its antigen is unknown.

Overall study results and limits: Spike mono-reactivity was evident in 304 of the 307 vaccine-specific clones derived from convalescent patients.

The clonotype comes from a human donor who had recovered from COVID-19. The sample taken for sequencing was CD4+ T cells from blood, cultured in vitro. The chain uses TRBV6-1 and TRBJ1-1; D may be TRBD1 (5 bases). The CDR3 DNA reads TGTGCCAGCACCAAAGGGACCAACACTGAAGCTTTCTTT. Translation gives CASTKGTNTEAFF.